The entry below describes one T cell receptor beta chain. Germline-derived CDR1 and CDR2 are SGDLS and YYNGEE. V gave up 2 bases and J gave up 3 bases, with 13 bases separating them. The CDR3 length is 15 residues. This entry is derived from a study of blood T cell repertoires in COVID-19. Across the whole study: Samples representing acute and convalescent COVID-19 were sourced from the United States, Italy and Spain. T cells, B-cell-depleted T cells, or PBMCs supplied cDNA or gDNA.

As processed by the authors: How many nucleated cells were present was estimated from reference gene primer amplification. The method was immunoSEQ multiplex PCR; TCRdb's version includes in-frame clones alone and lacks a portion of them. The V and J calls and clone size come from that table; D and trimming were worked out from the DNA. This sample has 45,000 to 50,000 clones, with 80% to 85% found just once. Specimen: peripheral blood. The receptor comes from a man between 65 and 80 years old with acute or convalescent COVID-19. The gene calls are TRBV9 and TRBJ2-3, with D maybe TRBD2 (6 bases). The CDR3 loop is CASSVRWRGTDTQYF. CDR3 nucleotide sequence: TGTGCCAGCAGCGTGCGTTGGAGGGGAACAGATACGCAGTATTTT.